This T cell receptor (beta chain) was obtained from a study of blood T cell repertoires in COVID-19. Germline loops: CDR1 MNHEY, CDR2 SVGAGI. The V gene lost 6 bases and the J gene lost 3 bases, with 6 bases spanning the gap. This CDR3 is 13 amino acids long. Measured with immunoSEQ multiplex PCR; TCRdb has only the in-frame clones, and not every one. The sample consists of roughly 40,000 clones, 88% of them appearing once. This chain links TRBV6-5 with TRBJ1-6; D call uncertain. The source material was peripheral blood. The TCR was taken from a woman in her 70s with acute or convalescent COVID-19. The CDR3 sequence is CASRGDYNSPLHF. CDR3 nucleotides: TGTGCCAGCAGGGGAGACTATAATTCACCCCTCCACTTT.